Each of the 4 T cell receptor beta chains below was sequenced from the same sample in a study of cytomegalovirus exposure and HLA in healthy donors (dated by TCRdb to the late 2010s). Libraries were constructed by the immunoSEQ multiplex PCR assay. The multiplex PCR relied on a mix of 60 forward primers for TCR Vbeta segments and 13 reverse primers for TCR Jbeta segments. This is the immuneACCESS table as TCRdb keeps it, with only in-frame sequences that have V and J called. A part of the clones is gone; compared with another copy, unresolved V genes explain less than half, and the rest is unexplained. In this sample the table shows roughly 120,000 clones, around 8.5% of which occur a single time. Less than 7% of the sample lies in the top ten. Sequencing input: PBMCs. The origin of the receptors is a man in his forties or fifties in good health and CMV-seronegative.

This clone was seen a handful of times. The chain is built from TRBV28 and TRBJ2-7, with D perhaps matching TRBD2 (5 bases). Between the trimmed V and J ends, which lost 8 bases and 1 base, there was a span of 12 bases. The CDR3 runs to 13 residues. Germline loops: CDR1 MDHEN, CDR2 SYDVKM. DNA of the CDR3: TGTGCCAGCCTATTGAGGGCTTCCTACGAGCAGTACTTC. It translates to CASLLRASYEQYF.

The chain employs TRBV7-7 and TRBJ2-1; tentative D call: TRBD1 (6 bases). V shed 5 bases and J shed 0 bases, with 14 bases lying between them. The CDR3 has 16 amino acids. Germline V CDR1 and CDR2: SSHAT, FNYEAQ (reference sequence). CDR3: CASSPTGRTSYNEQFF. CDR3 DNA sequence: TGTGCCAGCAGCCCCACAGGGCGTACCTCCTACAATGAGCAGTTCTTC. The variable domain in full, with the rest retrieved from reference TRBV7-7 and TRBJ2-1, is GAGVSQSPRYKVTKRGQDVTLRCDPISSHATLYWYQQALGQGPEFLTYFNYEAQPDKSGLPSDRFSAERPEGSISTLTIQRTEQRDSAMYRCASSPTGRTSYNEQFFGPGTRLTVL.

J is TRBJ1-1 and V is TRBV5-1, with D hard to call. V dropped 6 bases and J dropped 1 base, with 10 bases sitting between them. Germline CDR1 is SGHRS and CDR2 is YFSETQ. The CDR3 has 13 amino acids. The CDR3 protein is CASMEVGNTEAFF. The CDR3 nucleotides are TGCGCCAGCATGGAGGTTGGGAACACTGAAGCTTTCTTT.

The J gene is TRBJ1-1, the V gene TRBV6-6; 10 nucleotides align to TRBD1. The germline CDR1 and CDR2 sequences are MNHNY and SVGAGI (reference sequence). V shed 4 bases and J 0 bases; nucleotides not matched to a gene: 5. The CDR3 runs 16 residues. DNA for the CDR3: TGTGCCAGCAGTTCCCCGGACAGGGGGATGAACACTGAAGCTTTCTTT. Encoded protein: CASSSPDRGMNTEAFF.